This is a list of T cell receptor beta chains from one sample in a study of Ad26.COV2.S vaccination and SARS-CoV-2 variants. Data came from immunoSEQ multiplex PCR; TCRdb stores just in-frame clones and leaves some out. The sample records around 300,000 clones, about 85% being singletons. The starting material was peripheral blood, obtained in a trial of Ad26.COV2.S vaccine versus placebo. These receptors originate from a person aged 18-60 years who received the Ad26.COV2.S COVID-19 vaccine or a placebo. Both conserved end residues are part of each CDR3. The D gene is left open where the match is weak. Size is omitted from some rows. Given values are once, few, many or a class for expanded clones.

TRBJ1-2 TRBD1 TRBV20-1 - TGCAGTGCTAGTTTGCGGACAGGAACCTCTTCTAACTATGGCTACACCTTC CSASLRTGTSSNYGYTF
TRBJ1-5 - TRBV30 - TGTGCCTGGAGTCTGCGCCAGGATCAGCCCCAGCATTTT CAWSLRQDQPQHF
TRBJ2-3 TRBD2 TRBV3-1/TRBV3-2 few TGTGCCAGCACCGCCGGGACTAGCGGCACAGATACGCAGTATTTT CASTAGTSGTDTQYF
TRBJ2-7 TRBD2 TRBV11-2 - TGTGCCAGCAGCCCCGGGACTAGCGTCGACGAGCAGTACTTC CASSPGTSVDEQYF
TRBJ2-7 - TRBV29-1 - TGCAGCGTTGAATCGGACTACTCCTACGAGCAGTACTTC CSVESDYSYEQYF
TRBJ1-6 - TRBV2 - TGTGCCAGCACCGCCACACCTAATTCACCCCTCCACTTT CASTATPNSPLHF
TRBJ2-2 - TRBV4-3 - TGCGCCAGCAGCCAAGCCCGGGTCTCCAAGGCCACCGGGGAGCTGTTTTTT CASSQARVSKATGELFF
TRBJ2-6 TRBD1 TRBV4-3 - TGCGCCAGCAGCCAAGCAGGGGGTACTGGGGCCAACGTCCTGACTTTC CASSQAGGTGANVLTF
TRBJ2-3 TRBD2 TRBV2 - TGTGCCAGCTCCCCGGGACTAGCTTTAGATACGCAGTATTTT CASSPGLALDTQYF
TRBJ1-5 TRBD1 TRBV29-1 - TGCAGCGTTGAAGAATTTGGGACAGATCAGCCCCAGCATTTT CSVEEFGTDQPQHF
TRBJ2-7 - TRBV5-4 - TGTGCCAGCAGCTTCGGAGGTAGCCTTAGCCACGAGCAGTACTTC CASSFGGSLSHEQYF
TRBJ1-1 - TRBV9 once TGTGCCAGCAGCGCGGGGGAGAACACTGAAGCTTTCTTT CASSAGENTEAFF
TRBJ2-3 - TRBV15 - TGTGCCACCAGCAGAACAACCACAGATACGCAGTATTTT CATSRTTTDTQYF
TRBJ1-3 - TRBV27 - TGTGCCAGCAGTTTGGCTACAGGAAACACCATATATTTT CASSLATGNTIYF
TRBJ1-1 - TRBV6-5 - TGTGCCAGCAGTACCACCTACACTGAAGCTTTCTTT CASSTTYTEAFF
TRBJ1-2 - TRBV6-5 - TGTGCCAGCACCAGCCTTCCGGGACATATAACCTTC CASTSLPGHITF
TRBJ1-1 - TRBV9 - TGTGCCAGCAGCGGAGAGACGGGGAACACTGAAGCTTTCTTT CASSGETGNTEAFF
TRBJ2-1 - TRBV11-3 - TGTGCCAGCAGCACCCCGAGGGCGGGATTCTACAATGAGCAGTTCTTC CASSTPRAGFYNEQFF
TRBJ2-3 - TRBV27 - TGTGCCAGCAAAGGGGCCATCACAGATACGCAGTATTTT CASKGAITDTQYF
TRBJ1-5 - TRBV6-6 - TGTGCCAGCAGTTACGATGGGGATAGCAATCAGCCCCAGCATTTT CASSYDGDSNQPQHF
TRBJ1-3 TRBD1 TRBV19 - TGTGCCAGTAGTCTGAAGACAGGGTTGACGATGGGAAACACCATATATTTT CASSLKTGLTMGNTIYF
TRBJ1-2 - TRBV5-4 - TGTGCCAGCAGCACACAAGGGGGGGCGAGGGGCTACACCTTC CASSTQGGARGYTF
TRBJ2-7 TRBD1 TRBV20-1 - TGCAGTGCTAGTTTCGCGACAGGGGGCTCCTACGAGCAGTACTTC CSASFATGGSYEQYF
TRBJ2-3 TRBD1 TRBV6-5 - TGTGCCAGCAGAGAGAGAGGGACAGGGGTCGATACGCAGTATTTT CASRERGTGVDTQYF
TRBJ2-7 TRBD2 TRBV7-9 - TGTGCCATTGGGCCGGGACTACCTCCTTTTAACGAGCAGTACTTC CAIGPGLPPFNEQYF
TRBJ2-1 - TRBV25-1 - TGTGCCAGCAGTGAATCGGTACTAGCAGGCGAGCAGTTCTTC CASSESVLAGEQFF
TRBJ1-4 - TRBV7-2 - TGTGCCAGCAGCTTATCGAAGGGGACGGATCTGTTTTTT CASSLSKGTDLFF
TRBJ2-7 TRBD1 TRBV12-3/TRBV12-4 - TGTGCCAGCAGTTGGACAGGGGGCTACGAGCAGTACTTC CASSWTGGYEQYF
TRBJ2-3 TRBD1 TRBV7-3 once TGTGCCAGCAGCTTACAGCAGGGGGCCGCAGATACGCAGTATTTT CASSLQQGAADTQYF
TRBJ2-2 TRBD1 TRBV9 - TGTGCCAGCAGCCCATTGACAGGGGGCACCGGGGAGCTGTTTTTT CASSPLTGGTGELFF
TRBJ2-1 TRBD1 TRBV7-2 - TGTGCCAGCAGCTTGGACAGGGCATTGAGGGATGAGCAGTTCTTC CASSLDRALRDEQFF
TRBJ1-2 TRBD1 TRBV4-3 - TGCGCCAGCAGCCAAGGCCACGGACAGGCACGATGGGGCTACACCTTC CASSQGHGQARWGYTF